This T cell receptor beta chain appears in the sequencing data of a study of early T cells in non-severe SARS-CoV-2 infection. TCRdb re-derived calls from the 5' RACE reads in MiXCR, one entry per CDR3 protein. The table records 70,000 or so distinct CDR3 sequences, about 12% of them present only once. V was cut by 1 base and J by 4 bases, with 10 bases left in between. The CDR3 covers 14 residues. The germline CDR1 and CDR2 sequences are SGHVS and FQNEAQ. This clonotype has only a few counts. The sequence was collected from an adult who was a healthcare worker with PCR-confirmed SARS-CoV-2 infection or an uninfected control (not recorded which). The chain is built from TRBV7-8 and TRBJ1-1; D remains ambiguous. The sample consisted of whole blood. CDR3 loop: CASSLGRFTTEAFF. CDR3 in DNA: TGTGCCAGCAGCTTAGGCCGGTTTACCACTGAAGCTTTCTTT. Looking up the rest from reference TRBV7-8 and TRBJ1-1 gives the full variable domain: GAGVSQSPRYKVAKRGQDVALRCDPISGHVSLFWYQQALGQGPEFLTYFQNEAQLDKSGLPSDRFFAERPEGSVSTLKIQRTQQEDSAVYLCASSLGRFTTEAFFGQGTRLTVV.